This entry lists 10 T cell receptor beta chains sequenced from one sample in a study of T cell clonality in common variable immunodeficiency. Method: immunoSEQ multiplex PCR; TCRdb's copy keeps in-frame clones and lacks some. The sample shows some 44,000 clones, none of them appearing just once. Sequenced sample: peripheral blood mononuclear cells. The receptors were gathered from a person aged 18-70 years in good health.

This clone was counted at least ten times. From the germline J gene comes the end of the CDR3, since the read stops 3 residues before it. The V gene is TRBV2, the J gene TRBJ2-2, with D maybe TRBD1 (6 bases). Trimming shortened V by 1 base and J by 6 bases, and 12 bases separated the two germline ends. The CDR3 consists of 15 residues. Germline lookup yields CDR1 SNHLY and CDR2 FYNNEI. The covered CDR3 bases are TGTGCCAGCAGTGAAGACAGGGTTAAAGCCGGGGAG. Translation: CASSEDRVKAGE. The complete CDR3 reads CASSEDRVKAGELFF.

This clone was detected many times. The CDR3 reads CASSIGATTEAFF. CDR3 DNA (partial): TGTGCCAGTAGTATAGGGGCTACCACTGAA. This sequence joins TRBV19 and TRBJ1-1; D is uncertain. The read stops 3 residues short of the end of the CDR3; the missing end is completed from the germline J gene. Trimming pared 1 base from V and 4 bases from J, leaving 7 bases between. From germline, CDR1 is LNHDA and CDR2 SQIVND (reference sequence). CDR3 size: 13 residues.

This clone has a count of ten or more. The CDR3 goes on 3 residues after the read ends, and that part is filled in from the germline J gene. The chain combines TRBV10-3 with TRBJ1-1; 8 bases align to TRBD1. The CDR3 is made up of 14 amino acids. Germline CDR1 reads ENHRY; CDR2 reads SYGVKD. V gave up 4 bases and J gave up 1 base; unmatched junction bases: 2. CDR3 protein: CAISGGTGNTEAFF. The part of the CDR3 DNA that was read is TGTGCCATCAGTGGGGGGACAGGGAACACTGAA.

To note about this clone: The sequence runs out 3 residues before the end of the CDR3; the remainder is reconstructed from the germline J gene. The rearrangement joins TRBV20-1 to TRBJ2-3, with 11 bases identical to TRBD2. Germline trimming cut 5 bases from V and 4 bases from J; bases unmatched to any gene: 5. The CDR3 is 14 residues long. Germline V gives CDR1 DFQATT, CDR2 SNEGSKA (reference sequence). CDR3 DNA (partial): TGCAGTGCTGGTAGCGGGGGGGCTGCAGATACG. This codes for CSAGSGGAADT. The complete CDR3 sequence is CSAGSGGAADTQYF.

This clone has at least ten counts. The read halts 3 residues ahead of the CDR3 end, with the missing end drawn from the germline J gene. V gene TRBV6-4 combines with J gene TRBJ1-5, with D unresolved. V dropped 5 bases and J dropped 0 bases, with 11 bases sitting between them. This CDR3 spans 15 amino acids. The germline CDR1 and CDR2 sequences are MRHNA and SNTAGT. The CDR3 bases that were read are TGTGCCAGCAGTCCCCAAAAGGGTAGCAATCAGCCC. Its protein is CASSPQKGSNQP. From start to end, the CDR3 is CASSPQKGSNQPQHF.

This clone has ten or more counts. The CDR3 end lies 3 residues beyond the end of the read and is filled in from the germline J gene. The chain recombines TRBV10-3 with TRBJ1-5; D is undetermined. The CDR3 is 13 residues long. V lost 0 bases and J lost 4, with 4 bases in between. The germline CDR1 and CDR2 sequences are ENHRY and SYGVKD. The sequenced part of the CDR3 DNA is TGTGCCATCAGTGAGTCGCGGAATCAGCCC. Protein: CAISESRNQP. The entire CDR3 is CAISESRNQPQHF.

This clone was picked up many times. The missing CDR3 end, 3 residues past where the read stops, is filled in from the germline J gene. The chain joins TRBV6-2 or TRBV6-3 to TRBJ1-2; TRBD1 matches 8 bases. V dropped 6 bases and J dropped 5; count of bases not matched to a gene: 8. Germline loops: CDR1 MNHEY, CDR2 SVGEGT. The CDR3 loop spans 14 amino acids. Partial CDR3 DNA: TGTGCCAGCAGCCCAAGGACAGGGCTTTATGGC. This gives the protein CASSPRTGLYG. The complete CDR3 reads CASSPRTGLYGYTF.

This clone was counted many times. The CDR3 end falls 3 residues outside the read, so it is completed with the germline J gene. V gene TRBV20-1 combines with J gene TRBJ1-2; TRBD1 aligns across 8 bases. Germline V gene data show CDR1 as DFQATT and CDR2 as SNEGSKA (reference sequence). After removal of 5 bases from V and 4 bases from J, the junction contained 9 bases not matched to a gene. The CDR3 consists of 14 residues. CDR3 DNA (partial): TGCAGTGCTTCCGCAGGGGGCGCAGGCTATGGC. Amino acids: CSASAGGAGYG. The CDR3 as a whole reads CSASAGGAGYGYTF.

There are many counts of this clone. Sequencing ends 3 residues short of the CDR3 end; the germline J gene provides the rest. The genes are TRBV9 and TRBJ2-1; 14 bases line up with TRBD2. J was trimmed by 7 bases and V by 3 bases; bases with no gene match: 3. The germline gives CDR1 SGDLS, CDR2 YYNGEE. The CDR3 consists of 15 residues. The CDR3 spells CASSAWTSGRNEQFF. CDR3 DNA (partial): TGTGCCAGCAGCGCATGGACTAGCGGGAGGAATGAG.

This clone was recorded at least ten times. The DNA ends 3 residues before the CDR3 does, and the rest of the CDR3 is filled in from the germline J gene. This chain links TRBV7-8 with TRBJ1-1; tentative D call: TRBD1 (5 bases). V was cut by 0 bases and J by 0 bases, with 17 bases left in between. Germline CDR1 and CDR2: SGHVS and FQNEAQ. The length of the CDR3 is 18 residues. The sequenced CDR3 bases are TGTGCCAGCAGCTTAGCCAGGACATACTATACTTTGAACACTGAA. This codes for CASSLARTYYTLNTE. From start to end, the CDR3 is CASSLARTYYTLNTEAFF.